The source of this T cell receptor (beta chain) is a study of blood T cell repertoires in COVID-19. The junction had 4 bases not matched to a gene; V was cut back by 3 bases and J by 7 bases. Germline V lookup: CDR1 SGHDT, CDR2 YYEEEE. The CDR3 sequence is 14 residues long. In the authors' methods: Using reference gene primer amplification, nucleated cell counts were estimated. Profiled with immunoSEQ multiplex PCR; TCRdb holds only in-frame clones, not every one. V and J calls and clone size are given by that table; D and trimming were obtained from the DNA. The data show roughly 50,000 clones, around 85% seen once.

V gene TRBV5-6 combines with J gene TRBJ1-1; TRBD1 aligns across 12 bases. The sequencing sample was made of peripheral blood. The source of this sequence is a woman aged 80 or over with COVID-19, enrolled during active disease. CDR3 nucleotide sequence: TGTGCCAGCAGCTGGGGACAGGGGGCCGGTGAAGCTTTCTTT. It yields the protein CASSWGQGAGEAFF.